This passage covers 23 T cell receptor beta chains from one sample sequenced in a study of PD-L1 blockade in urothelial cancer. Time point given: pretreatment peripheral blood. Profiled with immunoSEQ multiplex PCR; TCRdb holds only in-frame clones, not every one. Of tens of thousands of clones listed, 75% to 85% were seen once; the top ten hold approximately 6.3%. Sequencing used PBMCs, obtained around atezolizumab (anti-PD-L1) treatment. The origin of the receptors is a man aged 60 to 69 with urothelial cancer.

This chain uses TRBV2 with TRBJ1-6; D possibly corresponds to TRBD1 (5 bases). The V end was cut by 4 bases, the J end by 9 bases, with 13 bases between. The CDR3 contains 14 residues. Germline V gene sequence: CDR1 SNHLY, CDR2 FYNNEI. As DNA, the CDR3 is TGTGCCAGCAGTGTCGACAGTGACGTTTCACCCCTCCACTTT. This encodes CASSVDSDVSPLHF.

V and J are TRBV7-9 and TRBJ2-5, with TRBD2 identical over 7 bases. The CDR3 consists of 15 residues. CDR1 and CDR2 (germline): SEHNR, FQNEAQ (reference sequence). The junction had 9 bases not matched to a gene; V was cut back by 4 bases and J by 4 bases. CDR3 DNA sequence: TGTGCCAGCAGCTGGCCCGTTGGGGGGGGAGAGACCCAGTACTTC. Translated, it gives CASSWPVGGGETQYF. The whole variable domain, remainder taken from reference TRBV7-9 and TRBJ2-5, is DTGVSQNPRHKITKRGQNVTFRCDPISEHNRLYWYRQTLGQGPEFLTYFQNEAQLEKSRLLSDRFSAERPKGSFSTLEIQRTEQGDSAMYLCASSWPVGGGETQYFGPGTRLLVL.

The V and J genes are TRBV11-2 and TRBJ1-6; tentatively, D is TRBD1 (5 bases). Trimming stripped 1 base from V and 13 bases from J, with 17 bases between. Germline V CDR1 and CDR2: SGHAT, FQNNGV. This CDR3 contains 15 residues. This chain's CDR3 is CASSLGSGGSSPLHF. CDR3 nucleotide sequence: TGTGCCAGCAGCTTAGGGTCGGGGGGAAGTTCCCCCCTCCACTTT.

The chain joins TRBV6-6 to TRBJ2-3; the match to TRBD1 covers 9 bases. This CDR3 comprises 16 residues. Trimming cost V 4 bases and J 5 bases; bases outside gene matches: 10. The germline CDR1 and CDR2 sequences are MNHNY and SVGAGI (reference sequence). This chain's CDR3 is CASSLEQGAGIDTQYF. CDR3 bases: TGTGCCAGCAGTTTGGAACAGGGGGCGGGAATAGATACGCAGTATTTT.

The rearrangement joins TRBV7-6 to TRBJ2-3; 7 nucleotides agree with TRBD2. The CDR3 loop spans 16 amino acids. Germline V gives CDR1 SGHVS, CDR2 FNYEAQ. Trimming removed 5 bases from V and 2 bases from J; junction bases left unmatched: 10. The CDR3: CASSRRGRGDTDTQYF. The CDR3 DNA reads as TGTGCCAGCAGCAGGAGAGGACGGGGGGACACAGATACGCAGTATTTT. Looking up the rest from reference TRBV7-6 and TRBJ2-3 gives the full variable domain: GAGVSQSPRYKVTKRGQDVALRCDPISGHVSLYWYRQALGQGPEFLTYFNYEAQQDKSGLPNDRFSAERPEGSISTLTIQRTEQRDSAMYRCASSRRGRGDTDTQYFGPGTRLTVL.

This clone has only a few counts. The CDR3 loop is CASSKGGRHMGPLEAFF. DNA of the CDR3: TGTGCCAGCAGCAAAGGGGGGCGACATATGGGGCCCCTCGAAGCTTTCTTT. This chain connects TRBV21-1 to TRBJ1-1; the DNA was not compared with TRBD1, the D call given in the table. TRBV21-1 is shown as a pseudogene. The CDR3 contains 17 residues.

The chain combines TRBV11-2 with TRBJ1-3, with a possible D match to TRBD1 (6 bases). V shed 6 bases and J shed 0 bases, with 12 bases lying between them. Germline loops: CDR1 SGHAT, CDR2 FQNNGV. The CDR3 is 15 amino acids. CDR3: CASSERGFSGNTIYF. The CDR3 DNA reads TGTGCCAGCAGTGAAAGGGGGTTCTCTGGAAACACCATATATTTT.

This clone was detected only a few times. V is TRBV6-1 and J is TRBJ1-1, with unresolved D. This CDR3 region has 12 residues. The V end was cut by 3 bases, the J end by 7 bases, with 9 bases between. Germline CDR1 and CDR2: MNHNS and SASEGT. This chain's CDR3 is CASSEGRHEAFF. CDR3 DNA sequence: TGTGCCAGCAGTGAGGGGAGGCATGAAGCTTTCTTT.

The chain combines TRBV28 with TRBJ2-2; 10 nucleotides line up with TRBD1. The germline V gene encodes CDR1 MDHEN and CDR2 SYDVKM. The CDR3 totals 16 residues. After removal of 6 bases from V and 5 bases from J, the junction contained 9 bases not matched to a gene. The CDR3 reads CASRAGTGVHTGELFF. The CDR3 region has the DNA TGTGCCAGCAGGGCCGGGACAGGGGTCCATACCGGGGAGCTGTTTTTT.

This chain uses TRBV9 with TRBJ1-4, with a possible D match to TRBD1 (6 bases). CDR1 is SGDLS and CDR2 is YYNGEE in the germline V gene. There are 15 residues in the CDR3. V was trimmed by 4 bases and J by 4 bases, leaving 14 bases between them. CDR3: CASSLLGQINEKLFF. In nucleotides, the CDR3 is TGTGCCAGCAGCTTACTAGGACAGATTAATGAAAAACTGTTTTTT.

The chain has TRBV7-2 and TRBJ2-3; 8 positions match TRBD2. The CDR3 is 14 amino acids. J lost 1 base, V lost 8 bases, and 5 bases had no gene match. Germline assignment: CDR1 SGHTA and CDR2 FQGNSA. CDR3 sequence reads: CASGEAGGTDTQYF. The CDR3 region has the DNA TGTGCCAGCGGGGAAGCGGGGGGCACAGATACGCAGTATTTT.

In its sample, this clone was seen once. The chain uses TRBV12-5 and TRBJ1-1, with D uncertain. Trimming removed 3 bases from V and 4 bases from J, with 9 bases in between. From germline, CDR1 is LGHNT and CDR2 FRNRAP. CDR3 size: 13 residues. CDR3 sequence: CASGLAAGTEAFF. DNA for the CDR3: TGTGCTAGTGGTTTAGCTGCGGGCACTGAAGCTTTCTTT.

The J gene is TRBJ2-7, the V gene TRBV7-9; D gene uncertain. The CDR3 runs to 14 residues. V was pared by 3 bases and J by 3 bases, with 12 bases between. Germline CDR1 is SEHNR and CDR2 is FQNEAQ (reference sequence). CDR3 sequence: CASSFDGEYYEQYF. The CDR3 DNA sequence: TGTGCCAGCAGCTTTGACGGAGAATACTACGAGCAGTACTTC.

The chain employs TRBV5-4 and TRBJ1-1; 7 nucleotides agree with TRBD1. Trimming at V came to 4 bases and at J to 1 base, leaving 7 bases not matched to a gene. The CDR3 sequence is 15 residues long. From germline, CDR1 is SGHNT and CDR2 YYREEE (reference sequence). In nucleotides, the CDR3 is TGTGCCAGCAGCGAATCGACAGGGCAGAACACTGAAGCTTTCTTT. Protein sequence: CASSESTGQNTEAFF.

This sequence joins TRBV5-6 and TRBJ2-2; D might be TRBD2 (5 bases). This CDR3 spans 14 amino acids. Germline V gives CDR1 SGHDT, CDR2 YYEEEE. Trimming took 0 bases from V and 8 from J, leaving 11 bases between them. Written as DNA, the CDR3 is TGTGCCAGCAGCTTGGGGCTAGCCGCGGGGGAGCTGTTTTTT. Translation gives CASSLGLAAGELFF.

As regards this clone: Other nucleotide sequences from this sample produce the same CDR3. V and J are TRBV19 and TRBJ1-6; TRBD1 matches 8 bases. The CDR3 sequence is 15 residues long. Germline loops: CDR1 LNHDA, CDR2 SQIVND (reference sequence). After removal of 5 bases from V and 7 bases from J, the junction contained 7 bases not matched to a gene. The CDR3 sequence is CASSPQGARNSPLHF. The DNA of the CDR3 is TGTGCCAGTAGTCCCCAGGGGGCTAGGAATTCACCCCTCCACTTT. Combining the CDR3 with reference TRBV19 and TRBJ1-6 gives the whole variable domain DGGITQSPKYLFRKEGQNVTLSCEQNLNHDAMYWYRQDPGQGLRLIYYSQIVNDFQKGDIAEGYSVSREKKESFPLTVTSAQKNPTAFYLCASSPQGARNSPLHFGNGTRLTVT.

This clone showed up just a few times. The CDR3 reads CASSISPGQDYEQYF. The CDR3 DNA sequence: TGTGCCAGTAGTATAAGTCCAGGGCAGGACTACGAGCAGTACTTC. The chain joins TRBV19 to TRBJ2-7; D is possibly TRBD1 (5 bases). The germline V gene encodes CDR1 LNHDA and CDR2 SQIVND (reference sequence). CDR3 length: 15 residues. V was shortened by 2 bases and J by 3 bases, with 14 bases between the two germline ends.

V usage is TRBV5-8 and J usage is TRBJ1-2; D remains ambiguous. The CDR3 consists of 14 residues. The germline V gene has CDR1 SGHTS and CDR2 YDEGEE. V gave up 2 bases and J gave up 2 bases, with 10 bases separating them. CDR3 in amino acids: CASSFSSGNYGYTF. The CDR3 region has the DNA TGTGCCAGCAGCTTTAGTTCCGGGAACTATGGCTACACCTTC.

The rearrangement links TRBV4-1 to TRBJ1-5; possibly TRBD1 for D (6 bases). Trimming took off 4 bases at V and 3 bases at J, with 13 bases between the two ends. The CDR3 is 15 residues long. Germline V gene sequence: CDR1 MGHRA, CDR2 YSYEKL. CDR3 amino acids: CASSLFAGDNQPQHF. The CDR3 nucleotides read TGCGCCAGCAGCCTGTTCGCAGGGGACAATCAGCCCCAGCATTTT.

The J gene is TRBJ2-1, the V gene TRBV2; D is unresolved. CDR3 size: 12 residues. Trimming pared 4 bases from V and 8 bases from J, leaving 9 bases between. Germline CDR1 reads SNHLY; CDR2 reads FYNNEI. The CDR3 is CASSARFDEQFF. For the CDR3, the DNA is TGTGCCAGCAGTGCGAGGTTCGATGAGCAGTTCTTC.

In its sample, this clone was seen once. The V gene is TRBV18, the J gene TRBJ2-7; D possibly corresponds to TRBD2 (5 bases). Germline assignment: CDR1 KGHSH and CDR2 LQKENI. CDR3 size: 16 residues. Trimming took off 3 bases at V and 1 base at J, with 16 bases between the two ends. CDR3 sequence reads: CASSPYAGVDSYEQYF. CDR3 bases: TGTGCCAGCTCACCCTATGCCGGGGTAGATTCCTACGAGCAGTACTTC.

The chain carries TRBV5-1 and TRBJ2-7, with a possible D match to TRBD2 (6 bases). V lost 0 bases and J 4 bases, leaving 17 bases between the germline ends. The CDR3 is made up of 16 amino acids. Per the germline V gene, CDR1 is SGHRS and CDR2 is YFSETQ. Here the CDR3 reads CASSLVAASAPYEQYF. Written as DNA, the CDR3 is TGCGCCAGCAGCTTGGTCGCGGCTAGCGCACCTTACGAGCAGTACTTC.

The chain links TRBV6-5 to TRBJ1-2; no firm D call. This CDR3 contains 13 residues. Germline V CDR1 and CDR2: MNHEY, SVGAGI. Trimming took off 6 bases at V and 6 bases at J, with 14 bases between the two ends. The CDR3 DNA sequence: TGTGCCAGCAGGAGGAGTTGGGGAGATGGCTACACCTTC. This gives the protein CASRRSWGDGYTF.